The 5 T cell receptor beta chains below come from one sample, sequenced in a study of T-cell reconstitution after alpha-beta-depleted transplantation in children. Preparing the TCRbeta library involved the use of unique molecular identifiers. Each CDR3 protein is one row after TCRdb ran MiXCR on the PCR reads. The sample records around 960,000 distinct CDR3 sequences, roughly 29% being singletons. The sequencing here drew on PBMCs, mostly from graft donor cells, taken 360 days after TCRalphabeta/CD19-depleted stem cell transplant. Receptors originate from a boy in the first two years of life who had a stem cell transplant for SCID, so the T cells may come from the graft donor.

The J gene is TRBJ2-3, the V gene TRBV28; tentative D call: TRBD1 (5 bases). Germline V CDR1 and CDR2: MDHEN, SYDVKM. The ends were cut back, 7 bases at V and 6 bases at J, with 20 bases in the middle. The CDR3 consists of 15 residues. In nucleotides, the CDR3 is TGTGCCAGCATCAACAAGCAGGGTCGGCCCGATACGCAGTATTTT. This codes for CASINKQGRPDTQYF. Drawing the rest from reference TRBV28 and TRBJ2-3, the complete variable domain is DVKVTQSSRYLVKRTGEKVFLECVQDMDHENMFWYRQDPGLGLRLIYFSYDVKMKEKGDIPEGYSVSREKKERFSLILESASTNQTSMYLCASINKQGRPDTQYFGPGTRLTVL.

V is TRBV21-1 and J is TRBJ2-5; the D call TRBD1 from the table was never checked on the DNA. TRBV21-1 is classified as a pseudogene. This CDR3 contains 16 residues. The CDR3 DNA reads TGTGCCAGCAGCCCGCACATTCCGGGGCCACCAGAGACCCAGTACTTC. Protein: CASSPHIPGPPETQYF.

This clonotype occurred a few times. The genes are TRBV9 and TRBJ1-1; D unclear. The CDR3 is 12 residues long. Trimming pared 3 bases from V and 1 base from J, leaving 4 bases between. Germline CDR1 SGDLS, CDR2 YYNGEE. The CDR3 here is CASSASNTEAFF. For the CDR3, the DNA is TGTGCCAGCAGCGCCTCGAACACTGAAGCTTTCTTT.

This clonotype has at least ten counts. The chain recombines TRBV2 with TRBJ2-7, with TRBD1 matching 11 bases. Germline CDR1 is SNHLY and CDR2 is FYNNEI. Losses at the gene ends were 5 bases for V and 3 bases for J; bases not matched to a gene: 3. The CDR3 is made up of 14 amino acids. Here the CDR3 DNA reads TGTGCCAGCAGTTCGGGACAGGGGGGCTACGAGCAGTACTTC. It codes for CASSSGQGGYEQYF.

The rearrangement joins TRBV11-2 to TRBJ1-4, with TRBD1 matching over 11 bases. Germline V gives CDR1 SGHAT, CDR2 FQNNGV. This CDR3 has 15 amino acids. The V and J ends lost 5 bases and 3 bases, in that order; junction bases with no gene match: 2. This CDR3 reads CASSPGQGANEKLFF. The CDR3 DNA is TGTGCCAGCAGCCCGGGACAGGGGGCTAATGAAAAACTGTTTTTT. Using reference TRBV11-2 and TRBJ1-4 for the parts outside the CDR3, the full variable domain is EAGVAQSPRYKIIEKRQSVAFWCNPISGHATLYWYQQILGQGPKLLIQFQNNGVVDDSQLPKDRFSAERLKGVDSTLKIQPAKLEDSAVYLCASSPGQGANEKLFFGSGTQLSVL.